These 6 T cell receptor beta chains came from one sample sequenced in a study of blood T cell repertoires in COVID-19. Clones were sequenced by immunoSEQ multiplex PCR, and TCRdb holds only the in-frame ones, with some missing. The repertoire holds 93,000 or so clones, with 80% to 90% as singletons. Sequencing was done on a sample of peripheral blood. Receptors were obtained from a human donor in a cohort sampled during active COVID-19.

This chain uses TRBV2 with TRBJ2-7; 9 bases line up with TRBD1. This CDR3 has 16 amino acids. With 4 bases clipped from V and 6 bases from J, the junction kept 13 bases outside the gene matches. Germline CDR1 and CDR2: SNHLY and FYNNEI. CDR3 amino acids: CASSGGTGPDLSEQYF. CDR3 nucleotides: TGTGCCAGCAGTGGCGGGACAGGGCCAGACCTGAGCGAGCAGTACTTC.

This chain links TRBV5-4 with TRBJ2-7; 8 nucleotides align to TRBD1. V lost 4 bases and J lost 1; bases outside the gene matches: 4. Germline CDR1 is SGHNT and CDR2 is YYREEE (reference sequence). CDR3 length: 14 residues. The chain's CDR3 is CASSAGTGSYEQYF. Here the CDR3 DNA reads TGTGCCAGCAGCGCCGGGACAGGTTCCTACGAGCAGTACTTC. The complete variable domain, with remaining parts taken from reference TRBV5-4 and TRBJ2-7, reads ETGVTQSPTHLIKTRGQQVTLRCSSQSGHNTVSWYQQALGQGPQFIFQYYREEENGRGNFPPRFSGLQFPNYSSELNVNALELDDSALYLCASSAGTGSYEQYFGPGTRLTVT.

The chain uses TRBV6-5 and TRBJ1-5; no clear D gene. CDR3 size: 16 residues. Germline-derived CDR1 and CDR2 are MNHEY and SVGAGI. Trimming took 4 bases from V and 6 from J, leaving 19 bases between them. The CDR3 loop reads CASSSQATLGSQPQHF. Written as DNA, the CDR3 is TGTGCCAGCAGTTCCCAGGCGACATTAGGCAGTCAGCCCCAGCATTTT.

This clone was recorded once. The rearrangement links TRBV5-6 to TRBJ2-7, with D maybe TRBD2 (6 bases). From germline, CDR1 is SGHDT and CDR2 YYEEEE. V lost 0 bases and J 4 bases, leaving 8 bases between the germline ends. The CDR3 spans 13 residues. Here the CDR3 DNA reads TGTGCCAGCAGCTTGGGGGGAGGTTACGAGCAGTACTTC. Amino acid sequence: CASSLGGGYEQYF.

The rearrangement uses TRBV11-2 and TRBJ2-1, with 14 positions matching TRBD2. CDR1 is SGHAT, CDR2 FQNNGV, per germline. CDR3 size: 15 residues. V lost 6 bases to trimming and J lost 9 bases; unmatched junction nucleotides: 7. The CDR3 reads CASSTGLAGGSEQFF. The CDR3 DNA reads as TGTGCCAGCAGTACTGGACTAGCGGGGGGCAGTGAGCAGTTCTTC. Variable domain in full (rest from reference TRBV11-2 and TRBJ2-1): EAGVAQSPRYKIIEKRQSVAFWCNPISGHATLYWYQQILGQGPKLLIQFQNNGVVDDSQLPKDRFSAERLKGVDSTLKIQPAKLEDSAVYLCASSTGLAGGSEQFFGPGTRLTVL.

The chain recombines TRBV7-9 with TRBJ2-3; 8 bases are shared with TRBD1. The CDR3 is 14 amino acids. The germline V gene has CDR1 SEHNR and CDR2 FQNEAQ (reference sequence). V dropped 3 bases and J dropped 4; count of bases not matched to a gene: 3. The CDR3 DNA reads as TGTGCCAGCAGCTTGGGCAGGGGGCCAGATACGCAGTATTTT. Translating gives CASSLGRGPDTQYF.